The clone carrying this T cell receptor beta chain is medium-sized. This record comes from a study of CDR3 diversity in severe acne. TCRdb redid the calling of the PCR reads with MiXCR, one entry per CDR3 protein. The sample records more than 80,000 distinct CDR3 sequences, around 54% being singletons. Germline CDR1 is SEHNR and CDR2 is FQNEAQ (reference sequence). Trimming took 3 bases from V and 4 from J, leaving 9 bases between them. The CDR3 runs 13 residues. The gene calls are TRBV7-9 and TRBJ1-2; maybe TRBD1 (5 bases). The TCR comes from a male donor with severe acne vulgaris. The sample taken for sequencing was blood. In DNA, the CDR3 is TGTGCCAGCAGCTTCAGGGATGGCTATGGCTACACCTTC. This translates into CASSFRDGYGYTF.